This entry describes one T cell receptor beta chain. The antigen remains unidentified. The sample belongs to a study of cytomegalovirus exposure and HLA in healthy donors. Study findings and constraints: The study dropped some indistinguishable V segments, TRBV6-2 and TRBV6-3 among them. The authors enumerated some 170 TCR beta chains as linked to cytomegalovirus. Most CMV-associated TCR beta chains were later found to appear HLA-restricted.

Trimming cost V 3 bases and J 1 base; bases outside gene matches: 5. CDR1 and CDR2 from the germline V gene are SNHLY and FYNNEI. This CDR3 spans 16 amino acids. Vbeta (60) and Jbeta (13) primers were used in the PCR. The data were produced by immunoSEQ multiplex PCR, yet TCRdb's version contains in-frame clones alone and is incomplete. The data hold some 140,000 clones, with under 80% observed a single time. Donors were nominally healthy when sampled, though unrecorded immune exposures were likely. The chain uses TRBV2 and TRBJ1-5; 8 bases map to TRBD1. This TCR was recovered from a woman aged 45-65 years in good health and CMV-seropositive. Sequencing used PBMCs. The CDR3 loop is CASSDQGARSNQPQHF. Written as DNA, the CDR3 is TGTGCCAGCAGTGATCAGGGGGCCCGGAGCAATCAGCCCCAGCATTTT. The complete variable domain, with remaining parts taken from reference TRBV2 and TRBJ1-5, reads EPEVTQTPSHQVTQMGQEVILRCVPISNHLYFYWYRQILGQKVEFLVSFYNNEISEKSEIFDDQFSVERPDGSNFTLKIRSTKLEDSAMYFCASSDQGARSNQPQHFGDGTRLSIL.